Listed here are 23 T cell receptor beta chains from one sample, sequenced in a study of cytomegalovirus exposure and HLA in healthy donors. PCR amplification relied on 60 Vbeta primers (plus 13 Jbeta primers). Sequenced by immunoSEQ multiplex PCR; TCRdb stores in-frame clones only, minus some. There are about 180,000 clones in the sample; roughly 80% occur only once, and roughly 2.3% lies in the top ten. The sequencing sample was made of PBMCs. The receptors originated from a man between 60 and 75 years old in good health and CMV-seronegative.

This chain links TRBV29-1 with TRBJ2-2, with a weak D call TRBD1 (5 bases). The CDR3 loop spans 14 amino acids. CDR1 is SQVTM and CDR2 is ANQGSEA in the germline V gene. Trimming cost V 7 bases and J 3 bases, with 15 bases left between them. The CDR3: CSARTGRDTGELFF. CDR3 DNA: TGCAGCGCCCGGACGGGCAGGGACACCGGGGAGCTGTTTTTT.

This clone was counted a few times. The rearrangement links TRBV5-6 to TRBJ1-5, with D uncertain. The CDR3 consists of 14 residues. The V end was cut by 4 bases, the J end by 7 bases, with 15 bases between. The germline V gene has CDR1 SGHDT and CDR2 YYEEEE. CDR3 region: CASSMGRVAQPQHF. CDR3 nucleotide sequence: TGTGCCAGCAGCATGGGCCGGGTGGCCCAGCCCCAGCATTTT.

The chain combines TRBV6-5 with TRBJ1-2; unclear D gene. V shed 6 bases and J shed 8 bases, with 16 bases lying between them. This CDR3 has 13 amino acids. The germline gives CDR1 MNHEY, CDR2 SVGAGI. The CDR3: CASSPTGIGGYTF. CDR3 nucleotides: TGTGCCAGCAGCCCCACGGGGATAGGGGGCTACACCTTC.

The V and J genes are TRBV23-1 and TRBJ2-7, with 9 positions matching TRBD2. TRBV23-1 is classed as an ORF, of uncertain function. The V and J ends lost 0 bases and 4 bases, in that order; junction bases with no gene match: 7. The CDR3 contains 16 residues. The CDR3 is CASSQSKATSGYEQYF. Written as DNA, the CDR3 is TGCGCCAGCAGTCAATCCAAGGCGACTAGCGGATACGAGCAGTACTTC.

This clone was seen more than once but under ten times. The V and J genes are TRBV7-2 and TRBJ2-7; no firm D call. Germline CDR1 is SGHTA and CDR2 is FQGNSA. V dropped 3 bases and J dropped 6 bases, with 12 bases sitting between them. CDR3 size: 13 residues. CDR3 amino acids: CASSLLGLAEQYF. DNA for the CDR3: TGTGCCAGCAGCTTGCTAGGTTTGGCCGAGCAGTACTTC.

This chain links TRBV11-3 with TRBJ2-1; TRBD1 matches 9 bases. The V segment lost 5 bases and the J segment 6 bases; nucleotides outside the gene matches: 11. The CDR3 has 16 amino acids. From germline, CDR1 is SGHNT and CDR2 YENEEA. CDR3 residues: CASSRITGGKGNEQFF. The CDR3 DNA reads as TGTGCCAGCAGCCGGATAACAGGGGGCAAAGGCAATGAGCAGTTCTTC.

The CDR3 loop reads CASSPEGLAGNNEQFF. The CDR3 region has the DNA TGTGCCAGCAGCCCAGAGGGACTAGCGGGAAACAATGAGCAGTTCTTC. The chain has TRBV7-2 and TRBJ2-1; 13 nucleotides match TRBD2. V shed 5 bases, J shed 5 bases, and the junction held 6 bases outside the gene matches. This CDR3 region has 16 residues. CDR1 and CDR2 (germline): SGHTA, FQGNSA.

This chain joins TRBV19 and TRBJ2-7; D is possibly TRBD1 (6 bases). The CDR3 covers 13 residues. Trimming left V 10 bases short and J 3 bases short, with 16 bases between. Germline-derived CDR1 and CDR2 are LNHDA and SQIVND (reference sequence). The chain's CDR3 is CATKAQGHYEQYF. The CDR3 DNA is TGTGCCACAAAGGCGCAGGGACACTACGAGCAGTACTTC.

The chain links TRBV19 to TRBJ1-3; 10 bases are a match to TRBD1. The germline V gene has CDR1 LNHDA and CDR2 SQIVND (reference sequence). The CDR3 has 17 residues. With V trimmed by 5 bases and J by 0 bases, 7 bases remained unmatched. The CDR3 region has the DNA TGTGCCAGTAGTCGCTGGGACAGGGGTATCTCTGGAAACACCATATATTTT. Its translation is CASSRWDRGISGNTIYF.

The genes are TRBV5-1 and TRBJ2-1, with D perhaps matching TRBD1 (5 bases). Germline assignment: CDR1 SGHRS and CDR2 YFSETQ. V lost 1 base, J lost 3 bases, and 17 bases lay in between. CDR3 length: 17 residues. The CDR3 DNA is TGCGCCAGCAGCTTGAGCACAGGAGCTGAGAACTACAATGAGCAGTTCTTC. Amino acid sequence: CASSLSTGAENYNEQFF. Together with reference TRBV5-1 and TRBJ2-1, the CDR3 gives the full variable domain: KAGVTQTPRYLIKTRGQQVTLSCSPISGHRSVSWYQQTPGQGLQFLFEYFSETQRNKGNFPGRFSGRQFSNSRSEMNVSTLELGDSALYLCASSLSTGAENYNEQFFGPGTRLTVL.

V usage is TRBV10-3 and J usage is TRBJ1-2; 7 nucleotides agree with TRBD1. Looked up from germline, CDR1 is ENHRY and CDR2 is SYGVKD. The CDR3 sequence is 13 residues long. V dropped 0 bases and J dropped 7; count of bases not matched to a gene: 2. CDR3 protein: CAISESGDSGYTF. CDR3 nucleotide sequence: TGTGCCATCAGTGAGTCGGGGGACAGTGGCTACACCTTC.

The chain is built from TRBV28 and TRBJ2-3, with 14 nucleotides matching TRBD2. The V gene end was trimmed by 5 bases and the J gene end by 4 bases; junction bases not matched to a gene: 2. Germline-derived CDR1 and CDR2 are MDHEN and SYDVKM. CDR3 length: 15 residues. The CDR3: CASSRLAGGADTQYF. The DNA for the CDR3 is TGTGCCAGCAGTCGACTAGCGGGAGGGGCAGATACGCAGTATTTT.

Concerning this clone: This same CDR3 is encoded by further DNA sequences in the sample. The rearrangement uses TRBV4-2 and TRBJ1-1; D perhaps matches TRBD1 (6 bases). Germline V CDR1 and CDR2: LGHNA, YNFKEQ. V was cut by 1 base and J by 6 bases, with 15 bases left in between. This CDR3 comprises 15 residues. CDR3 sequence: CASSQVDQGRAEAFF. For the CDR3, the DNA is TGTGCCAGCAGCCAAGTCGACCAGGGGAGAGCTGAAGCTTTCTTT.

This clone was seen more than once but under ten times. The V gene is TRBV6-5, the J gene TRBJ2-4; 11 bases align to TRBD2. J lost 6 bases, V lost 6 bases, and 7 bases had no gene match. Germline CDR1 and CDR2: MNHEY and SVGAGI. This CDR3 comprises 15 residues. Here the CDR3 reads CASSTSGSLRNIQYF. In DNA, the CDR3 is TGTGCCAGCAGCACTAGCGGGAGTCTTAGAAACATTCAGTACTTC.

This clone was seen only a few times. The chain has TRBV18 and TRBJ1-3, with TRBD1 as a possible D gene (5 bases). Trimming removed 0 bases at V and 1 base at J, with 10 bases between. The CDR3 is made up of 16 amino acids. Germline assignment: CDR1 KGHSH and CDR2 LQKENI. CDR3: CASSPPFGGSGNTIYF. DNA for the CDR3: TGTGCCAGCTCACCACCATTCGGGGGTTCTGGAAACACCATATATTTT.

The chain carries TRBV9 and TRBJ2-2; 7 positions agree with TRBD2. Trimming cost V 0 bases and J 3 bases; bases outside gene matches: 5. CDR1 and CDR2 (germline): SGDLS, YYNGEE. The CDR3 length is 16 residues. The CDR3 nucleotides are TGTGCCAGCAGCGTAGACAAGCGGGGCTACACCGGGGAGCTGTTTTTT. Protein sequence: CASSVDKRGYTGELFF.

The genes are TRBV5-1 and TRBJ1-6; unclear D gene. Germline V gives CDR1 SGHRS, CDR2 YFSETQ. Trimming stripped 4 bases from V and 8 bases from J, with 10 bases between. The CDR3 totals 13 residues. The CDR3 sequence is CASSQELDSPLHF. DNA of the CDR3: TGCGCCAGCAGCCAGGAACTTGATTCACCCCTCCACTTT.

The chain has TRBV21-1 and TRBJ2-3; TRBD2 is taken as the D call from the table, unchecked against the DNA. TRBV21-1 is noted as a pseudogene. The CDR3 has 21 amino acids. The CDR3 DNA reads TGTGCCAGCAGCAAGAATATTTACCTAGCGGGAGGGCCATGGTGTTGGGATACGCAGTATTTT. Translating gives CASSKNIYLAGGPWCWDTQYF.

The rearrangement uses TRBV6-1 and TRBJ1-2; 11 nucleotides align to TRBD1. V lost 4 bases to trimming and J lost 4 bases; unmatched junction nucleotides: 2. The CDR3 is made up of 14 amino acids. Germline V gene sequence: CDR1 MNHNS, CDR2 SASEGT. The DNA for the CDR3 is TGTGCCAGCAGTGGGACAGGGGGCGCCTATGGCTACACCTTC. Translation: CASSGTGGAYGYTF.

This clone showed up just a few times. The genes are TRBV18 and TRBJ1-3; tentatively, D is TRBD1 (5 bases). The CDR3 covers 16 residues. The germline V and J ends were trimmed by 2 bases and 4 bases, with 15 bases remaining between them. In germline, CDR1 is KGHSH, CDR2 LQKENI. The CDR3 coding sequence is TGTGCCAGCTCACCAGACAGCGCAATTCAAGGAAACACCATATATTTT. This encodes CASSPDSAIQGNTIYF.

The chain joins TRBV5-4 to TRBJ2-3; no definite D call. Between the trimmed V and J ends, which lost 4 bases and 6 bases, there was a span of 12 bases. CDR1 and CDR2 from the germline V gene are SGHNT and YYREEE (reference sequence). The CDR3 covers 13 residues. CDR3 DNA: TGTGCCAGCAGCCCTCGCGGCCGGGATACGCAGTATTTT. Its translation is CASSPRGRDTQYF. The variable domain in full, with the rest retrieved from reference TRBV5-4 and TRBJ2-3, is ETGVTQSPTHLIKTRGQQVTLRCSSQSGHNTVSWYQQALGQGPQFIFQYYREEENGRGNFPPRFSGLQFPNYSSELNVNALELDDSALYLCASSPRGRDTQYFGPGTRLTVL.

The rearrangement joins TRBV5-4 to TRBJ2-1, with a weak D call TRBD1 (6 bases). This CDR3 is built from 15 residues. Germline CDR1 and CDR2: SGHNT and YYREEE (reference sequence). Trimming took 6 bases from V and 5 from J, leaving 18 bases between them. The CDR3 sequence: CASTSHDRQDNEQFF. The CDR3 bases are TGTGCCAGCACCTCACACGACAGACAGGACAATGAGCAGTTCTTC. The full variable domain, its missing parts supplied by reference TRBV5-4 and TRBJ2-1, is ETGVTQSPTHLIKTRGQQVTLRCSSQSGHNTVSWYQQALGQGPQFIFQYYREEENGRGNFPPRFSGLQFPNYSSELNVNALELDDSALYLCASTSHDRQDNEQFFGPGTRLTVL.

The chain combines TRBV21-1 with TRBJ2-7; the table calls TRBD1, which could not be checked here. TRBV21-1 has pseudogene status. CDR3 size: 14 residues. The CDR3 bases are TGTGCCAGCAGCAAAGCTCACAGCTCCTACGAGCAGTACTTC. This gives the protein CASSKAHSSYEQYF.